These 25 T cell receptor beta chains were sequenced from one sample in a study of blood T cells in healthy people across ages. Through a sample-barcoded 5' primer and a J-beta primer mix, a second PCR was run for roughly 6 to 11 cycles. Each CDR3 protein is one row after TCRdb ran MiXCR on the 5' RACE reads. The sample includes 920,000 or so distinct CDR3 sequences, under 45% of them seen just once. The sample consisted of blood. The receptors derive from a woman between 55 and 75 years old in good health.

The chain carries TRBV28 and TRBJ2-4; D is unclear. The DNA end is more similar to TRBJ2-7, so the J call may be wrong. The CDR3 length is 12 residues. The germline V gene encodes CDR1 MDHEN and CDR2 SYDVKM. The CDR3 DNA reads as TGTGCCAGCAGCTCCGTTAACTACGAGCAGTACTTC. Translation: CASSSVNYEQYF.

A few counts support this clonotype. This chain connects TRBV9 to TRBJ2-3, with D tentatively TRBD1 (6 bases). Germline values: CDR1 SGDLS, CDR2 YYNGEE. V dropped 2 bases and J dropped 0 bases, with 10 bases sitting between them. There are 15 residues in the CDR3. CDR3 nucleotide sequence: TGTGCCAGCAGCGTCGGCAGGGGCAGCACAGATACGCAGTATTTT. The encoded protein is CASSVGRGSTDTQYF.

The J gene is TRBJ2-7, the V gene TRBV20-1; D perhaps matches TRBD1 (6 bases). Germline CDR1 is DFQATT and CDR2 is SNEGSKA (reference sequence). CDR3 size: 15 residues. V gave up 3 bases and J gave up 8 bases, with 23 bases separating them. The CDR3 coding sequence is TGCAGTGCTAGGCTTCACGGGACACCGAGGATTAAGCAGTACTTC. It translates to CSARLHGTPRIKQYF.

The V gene is TRBV6-5, the J gene TRBJ1-2; no clear D gene. The germline V gene encodes CDR1 MNHEY and CDR2 SVGAGI. CDR3 length: 14 residues. The V gene lost 4 bases and the J gene lost 8 bases, with 17 bases spanning the gap. The CDR3 is CASSLTTPTWGYTF. The CDR3 DNA sequence: TGTGCCAGCAGTTTAACGACTCCGACTTGGGGCTACACCTTC.

This chain uses TRBV2 with TRBJ2-3; D may be TRBD2 (6 bases). CDR1 is SNHLY and CDR2 is FYNNEI in the germline V gene. The CDR3 consists of 14 residues. The CDR3 loop is CAIKLGTGTDTQYF. The CDR3, as DNA: TGTGCTATCAAACTCGGGACTGGCACAGATACGCAGTATTTT. The complete variable domain, with remaining parts taken from reference TRBV2 and TRBJ2-3, reads EPEVTQTPSHQVTQMGQEVILRCVPISNHLYFYWYRQILGQKVEFLVSFYNNEISEKSEIFDDQFSVERPDGSNFTLKIRSTKLEDSAMYFCAIKLGTGTDTQYFGPGTRLTVL.

The V and J genes are TRBV9 and TRBJ2-3, with 12 bases lining up with TRBD2. V lost 1 base, J lost 3 bases, and 3 bases stayed unmatched. The CDR3 length is 16 residues. Germline V gene data show CDR1 as SGDLS and CDR2 as YYNGEE. The CDR3 DNA reads TGTGCCAGCAGCGTATCTAGCGGGAGGGCGACAGATACGCAGTATTTT. Encoded protein: CASSVSSGRATDTQYF.

The genes are TRBV25-1 and TRBJ2-2; no definite D call. Germline CDR1 reads MGHDK; CDR2 reads SYGVNS. This CDR3 spans 14 amino acids. The V gene lost 2 bases and the J gene lost 1 base, with 5 bases spanning the gap. CDR3 coding DNA: TGTGCCAGCAGTGAAGTCGGGAACACCGGGGAGCTGTTTTTT. It codes for CASSEVGNTGELFF.

This clonotype was counted a few times. The rearrangement joins TRBV29-1 to TRBJ2-1; a weak D match, TRBD1 (5 bases). CDR3 length: 11 amino acids. The V gene's germline CDR1 is SQVTM and CDR2 ANQGSEA. Trimming removed 2 bases at V and 15 bases at J, with 14 bases between. CDR3 amino acids: CSVETIQGLFF. The DNA for the CDR3 is TGCAGCGTTGAAACCATCCAGGGCCTGTTCTTC.

V is TRBV6-5 and J is TRBJ1-1; D is undetermined. The CDR3 length is 13 residues. Trimming cost V 5 bases and J 1 base, with 8 bases left between them. CDR1 is MNHEY and CDR2 is SVGAGI in the germline V gene. CDR3 loop: CASSGTKNTEAFF. CDR3 bases: TGTGCCAGCAGTGGTACTAAGAACACTGAAGCTTTCTTT.

This clonotype was detected a few times. V is TRBV5-6 and J is TRBJ2-7; perhaps TRBD1 as D (5 bases). Looked up from germline, CDR1 is SGHDT and CDR2 is YYEEEE. Trimming pared 4 bases from V and 2 bases from J, leaving 10 bases between. This CDR3 has 13 residues. CDR3 coding DNA: TGTGCCAGCAGCCCGCGGACAACCTACGAGCAGTACTTC. Its translation is CASSPRTTYEQYF.

This CDR3 is CASSFWAGGLRLGGYTF. DNA for the CDR3: TGTGCCAGCAGTTTTTGGGCAGGGGGCTTACGGCTCGGTGGCTACACCTTC. The chain joins TRBV27 to TRBJ1-2; 8 nucleotides match TRBD1. Per germline, CDR1 MNHEY and CDR2 SMNVEV (reference sequence). V trimming: 3 bases; J trimming: 7 bases; junction bases outside the gene matches: 16. The CDR3 is 17 residues long.

This clonotype was found many times. This chain uses TRBV10-3 with TRBJ1-2, with 8 bases aligning to TRBD1. The CDR3 runs to 12 residues. V shed 10 bases and J 6 bases; nucleotides not matched to a gene: 7. CDR1 ENHRY and CDR2 SYGVKD come from the germline V gene. The CDR3 region is CATKDREDGYTF. The CDR3 DNA is TGTGCCACCAAGGACAGGGAGGATGGCTACACCTTC.

This clonotype was recorded many times. The chain uses TRBV5-1 and TRBJ2-1; D is perhaps TRBD1 or TRBD2 (5 bases each). CDR1 and CDR2 (germline): SGHRS, YFSETQ. Trimming removed 0 bases from V and 4 bases from J, with 11 bases in between. This CDR3 contains 15 residues. DNA of the CDR3: TGCGCCAGCAGCTTGGCAACGGGGCAATACAATGAGCAGTTCTTC. Protein sequence: CASSLATGQYNEQFF.

The CDR3 sequence is CASSRETREDTQYF. CDR3 sequence (DNA): TGTGCCAGCAGCCGTGAAACCCGAGAAGATACGCAGTATTTT. The chain carries TRBV3-1 and TRBJ2-3, with D unresolved. The CDR3 has 14 residues. V dropped 4 bases and J dropped 5 bases, with 13 bases sitting between them. Germline values: CDR1 LGHDT, CDR2 YNNKEL (reference sequence).

The rearrangement joins TRBV7-8 to TRBJ2-7, with a weak D call TRBD1 (5 bases). CDR1 and CDR2 (germline): SGHVS, FQNEAQ. The V gene lost 2 bases and the J gene lost 3 bases, with 11 bases spanning the gap. This CDR3 contains 14 residues. The CDR3 coding sequence is TGTGCCAGCAGCTTATCCGGACATTTCTACGAGCAGTACTTC. Residues: CASSLSGHFYEQYF.

V and J are TRBV20-1 and TRBJ2-5, with TRBD2 matching over 11 bases. V was pared by 0 bases and J by 11 bases, with 14 bases of the junction left unmatched. CDR3 length equals 16 residues. CDR1 is DFQATT, CDR2 SNEGSKA, per germline (reference sequence). For the CDR3, the DNA is TGCAGTGCTAGAGATGGGTGGACTAGCGGGTCAGGTGAGCAGTACTTC. Its translation is CSARDGWTSGSGEQYF.

The gene calls are TRBV7-2 and TRBJ2-5; D not certain. Trimming took off 3 bases at V and 6 bases at J, with 5 bases between the two ends. The CDR3 consists of 11 residues. Germline lookup yields CDR1 SGHTA and CDR2 FQGNSA. The CDR3 region has the DNA TGTGCCAGCAGCTTTTCCAAGACCCAGTACTTC. Amino acids: CASSFSKTQYF.

CDR3 in DNA: TGCAGCGTTGGGGGACAGGCGGGTCAGCCCCAGCATTTT. It encodes CSVGGQAGQPQHF. The chain couples TRBV29-1 to TRBJ1-5; 8 nucleotides line up with TRBD1. Trimming cost V 4 bases and J 6 bases; bases outside gene matches: 5. Germline assignment: CDR1 SQVTM and CDR2 ANQGSEA. This CDR3 is 13 amino acids long.

This clonotype was observed a handful of times. The chain employs TRBV6-5 and TRBJ1-1, with 7 bases aligning to TRBD1. The CDR3 totals 15 residues. V was pared by 7 bases and J by 0 bases, with 8 bases of the junction left unmatched. The V gene's germline CDR1 is MNHEY and CDR2 SVGAGI. The CDR3 DNA reads as TGTGCCAGCAAAACGACAGGGCTCATGAACACTGAAGCTTTCTTT. Its protein product is CASKTTGLMNTEAFF.

This clonotype was recorded once. The rearrangement links TRBV29-1 to TRBJ2-5; D possibly corresponds to TRBD2 (6 bases). The J call could be wrong; TRBJ2-7 is a better fit for the DNA end. Germline-derived CDR1 and CDR2 are SQVTM and ANQGSEA. This CDR3 spans 12 amino acids. The CDR3: CSVGDGSCEQYF. The DNA of the CDR3 is TGCAGCGTCGGCGACGGGAGCTGCGAGCAGTACTTC.

The rearrangement joins TRBV20-1 to TRBJ2-1; 7 bases align to TRBD2. CDR3 size: 14 residues. Per the germline V gene, CDR1 is DFQATT and CDR2 is SNEGSKA (reference sequence). The J segment lost 5 bases and the V segment lost 6 bases, leaving 10 bases of the junction unmatched. CDR3 nucleotide sequence: TGCAGTGCCCCCACGGCGGGAGACGACAATGAGCAGTTCTTC. This codes for CSAPTAGDDNEQFF.

This clonotype was found once. J is TRBJ2-1 and V is TRBV20-1, with TRBD2 matching 16 bases. Trimming cost V 1 base and J 7 bases; bases outside gene matches: 16. The CDR3 has 20 amino acids. Germline CDR1 and CDR2: DFQATT and SNEGSKA (reference sequence). The CDR3 region has the DNA TGCAGTGCTAGAGCCCAGGCCGGGACTAGCGGGAGGGCTAGGCGAAATGAGCAGTTCTTC. It translates to CSARAQAGTSGRARRNEQFF.

This clonotype was found a few times. V gene TRBV4-2 combines with J gene TRBJ2-1, with 11 bases fitting TRBD1. CDR1 is LGHNA, CDR2 YNFKEQ, per germline. This CDR3 spans 17 amino acids. With 1 base clipped from V and 1 base from J, the junction kept 3 bases outside the gene matches. The CDR3 is CASSQGTGGKSYNEQFF. The CDR3 DNA sequence: TGTGCCAGCAGCCAAGGGACAGGGGGCAAGTCCTACAATGAGCAGTTCTTC.

This chain connects TRBV2 to TRBJ1-2, with 8 bases identical to TRBD1. CDR3 length equals 16 residues. Germline CDR1 is SNHLY and CDR2 is FYNNEI. V shed 5 bases and J 2 bases; nucleotides not matched to a gene: 10. In nucleotides, the CDR3 is TGTGCCAGCAGTCAGGGCGGCAGGGGGCTCAACTATGGCTACACCTTC. Translated, it gives CASSQGGRGLNYGYTF.

The rearrangement links TRBV7-7 to TRBJ2-3, with 8 bases that match TRBD1. J gave up 0 bases and V 1 base, and 15 bases lay outside the gene matches. The CDR3 sequence is 20 residues long. Germline CDR1 and CDR2: SSHAT and FNYEAQ (reference sequence). DNA of the CDR3: TGTGCCAGCAGCTTAGAACCCGGGACAGGTCACGTTAGTAGCACAGATACGCAGTATTTT. Protein: CASSLEPGTGHVSSTDTQYF.